This T cell receptor beta chain comes out of a study of early T cells in non-severe SARS-CoV-2 infection. Across the whole study: The chains were unpaired, and the sequenced material was bulk RNA from unsorted whole blood.

The protocol attached unique molecular identifiers to individual cDNA molecules. One entry per CDR3 protein results from TCRdb running MiXCR on the 5' RACE reads. The sample holds 65,000 to 95,000 distinct CDR3 sequences, 8.5% to 10% seen once. Points from the study as a whole: Sequences matched to VDJdb favored anti-spike CD8 responses, while private and CD4 specificities were missed.

This clonotype showed up just a few times. Its matching antigen is unknown. Germline V gene data show CDR1 as MDHEN and CDR2 as SYDVKM. This CDR3 is built from 15 residues. Trimming pared 4 bases from V and 3 bases from J, leaving 16 bases between. This clonotype was sampled from an adult who was a healthcare worker with PCR-confirmed SARS-CoV-2 infection or an uninfected control (not recorded which). The sample consisted of whole blood. The chain recombines TRBV28 with TRBJ2-7, with D possibly being TRBD1 (5 bases). CDR3 bases: TGTGCCAGCAGTTCAGCAGGTCAGGGTCGCTACGAGCAGTACTTC. Its translation: CASSSAGQGRYEQYF.